This T cell receptor (beta chain) was recovered during a study of T cell responses to AZD1222 COVID-19 vaccine. General study results and limits: Clonal diversity may have been underestimated, and the donors were mostly white British, with more females than males. As reported, nearly half of all spike-specific TCRs target variant regions that are unmutated.

V dropped 4 bases and J dropped 8; count of bases not matched to a gene: 13. CDR1 SGHVS and CDR2 FQNEAQ come from the germline V gene. This CDR3 has 16 amino acids. Using immunoSEQ multiplex PCR, the repertoire was profiled, and TCRdb retains in-frame clones only, with some absent. The sample has more than 120,000 clones, 90% seen once. Doses given second, at about 4 or about 12 weeks, were pooled. Notes on this clone: What it binds is unknown.

The chain couples TRBV7-8 to TRBJ1-5, with TRBD1 matching over 8 bases. This receptor was taken from an adult who received the AZD1222 COVID-19 vaccine. Sequenced here: peripheral blood, sampled 28 days after the second AZD1222 dose. The CDR3 nucleotides read TGTGCCAGCAGCTCCGGGACAGGTCTGGACGGGGAGCCCCAGCATTTT. This translates into CASSSGTGLDGEPQHF.